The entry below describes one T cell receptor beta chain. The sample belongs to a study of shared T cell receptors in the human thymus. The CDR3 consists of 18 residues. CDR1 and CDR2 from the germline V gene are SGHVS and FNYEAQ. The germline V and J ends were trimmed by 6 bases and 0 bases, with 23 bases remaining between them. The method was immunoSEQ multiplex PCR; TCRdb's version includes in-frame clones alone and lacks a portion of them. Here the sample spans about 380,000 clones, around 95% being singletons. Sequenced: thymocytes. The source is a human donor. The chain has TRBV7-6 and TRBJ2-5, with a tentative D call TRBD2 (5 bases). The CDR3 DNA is TGTGCCAGCAGTCCCCGGGCTAGCCGTTCGTGGTACCAAGAGACCCAGTACTTC. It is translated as CASSPRASRSWYQETQYF.